A single sample is the source of the 16 T cell receptor beta chains below, sequenced in a study of identical twins. TCRdb called the 5' RACE reads again in MiXCR, with one record for every CDR3 protein. The sample includes approximately 300,000 distinct CDR3 sequences, 8% to 9.5% of them seen just once. The data also belong to a second study, concerning yellow fever vaccine responses in identical twins.

Sequenced: CD8+ T cells sorted from blood. These TCRs come from a young woman in good health.

This rearrangement joins TRBV27 to TRBJ2-1; 10 bases map to TRBD1. The V gene's germline CDR1 is MNHEY and CDR2 SMNVEV (reference sequence). The CDR3 has 15 amino acids. J was trimmed by 7 bases and V by 0 bases; bases with no gene match: 3. CDR3 region: CASSLSGTGVNEQFF. CDR3 bases: TGTGCCAGCAGTTTATCAGGGACAGGGGTGAATGAGCAGTTCTTC.

The sample holds many counts of this clonotype. J is TRBJ2-2 and V is TRBV29-1; D is ambiguous. Germline-derived CDR1 and CDR2 are SQVTM and ANQGSEA. With 6 bases removed from V and 3 bases from J, the gap between germline ends came to 8 bases. This CDR3 region has 12 residues. The CDR3, as DNA: TGCAGCGTCCCTATCCACACCGGGGAGCTGTTTTTT. Residues: CSVPIHTGELFF.

This clonotype occurred a few times. The chain combines TRBV14 with TRBJ2-7; 9 bases match TRBD1. Per germline, CDR1 SGHDN and CDR2 FVKESK. V was clipped by 0 bases and J by 6 bases; unmatched bases: 9. The CDR3 runs 16 residues. The CDR3 coding sequence is TGTGCCAGCAGCCAAGATTTGGGACAGGGTGCAGTCGAGCAGTACTTC. Its protein product is CASSQDLGQGAVEQYF.

This rearrangement joins TRBV20-1 to TRBJ2-3; a possible D gene is TRBD1 (7 bases). Germline CDR1 and CDR2: DFQATT and SNEGSKA (reference sequence). The V end was cut by 0 bases, the J end by 4 bases, with 14 bases between. CDR3 length: 15 residues. CDR3 coding DNA: TGCAGTGCTAGAGACGCGGGACAGAAGGCAGATACGCAGTATTTT. Protein product: CSARDAGQKADTQYF.

The chain has TRBV3-1 and TRBJ1-4, with D perhaps TRBD1 (5 bases). Trimming took off 4 bases at V and 8 bases at J, with 11 bases between the two ends. There are 13 residues in the CDR3. The germline V gene encodes CDR1 LGHDT and CDR2 YNNKEL (reference sequence). In DNA form, the CDR3 reads TGTGCCAGCAGCCGCCTGAGGGGAGAAAAACTGTTTTTT. Amino acid sequence: CASSRLRGEKLFF.

This rearrangement joins TRBV7-6 to TRBJ2-1; 10 positions match TRBD1. Germline CDR1 SGHVS, CDR2 FNYEAQ. With 5 bases clipped from V and 8 bases from J, the junction kept 12 bases outside the gene matches. CDR3 length: 16 residues. The CDR3 nucleotides are TGTGCCAGCAGCCCATTCCCCGACAGGGGGCTGGATGAGCAGTTCTTC. It encodes CASSPFPDRGLDEQFF.

This clonotype was found many times. V gene TRBV18 combines with J gene TRBJ2-5; TRBD2 might be the D (6 bases). Trimming took 1 base from V and 4 from J, leaving 13 bases between them. CDR1 and CDR2 (germline): KGHSH, LQKENI. The CDR3 is 15 residues long. The CDR3: CASSPRRGSGETQYF. CDR3 nucleotide sequence: TGTGCCAGCTCACCACGACGGGGGTCAGGAGAGACCCAGTACTTC.

This clonotype was picked up a small number of times. The chain recombines TRBV4-1 with TRBJ2-1, with a tentative D call TRBD1 (6 bases). With 1 base removed from V and 4 bases from J, the gap between germline ends came to 8 bases. This CDR3 has 14 residues. Germline loops: CDR1 MGHRA, CDR2 YSYEKL. The CDR3 reads CASSQGTEYNEQFF. For the CDR3, the DNA is TGCGCCAGCAGCCAAGGGACAGAATACAATGAGCAGTTCTTC.

There are many counts of this clonotype. V and J are TRBV28 and TRBJ1-5, with 9 bases fitting TRBD1. V shed 8 bases, J shed 7 bases, and the junction held 9 bases outside the gene matches. This CDR3 has 14 residues. CDR1 is MDHEN, CDR2 SYDVKM, per germline. DNA for the CDR3: TGTGCCAGCGGACCGGGACAGGGTCTCCAGCCCCAGCATTTT. Its translation is CASGPGQGLQPQHF.

This clonotype was detected only a few times. The CDR3 protein is CASSYLGAGQQPQHF. The CDR3 DNA follows: TGTGCCAGCAGCTACCTCGGGGCAGGGCAGCAGCCCCAGCATTTT. The chain recombines TRBV7-8 with TRBJ1-5; D is possibly TRBD1 (5 bases). Trimming left V 4 bases short and J 7 bases short, with 17 bases between. From germline, CDR1 is SGHVS and CDR2 FQNEAQ. The CDR3 runs to 15 residues.

This clonotype came up a few times. The chain uses TRBV2 and TRBJ2-5, with D unresolved. In germline, CDR1 is SNHLY, CDR2 FYNNEI. The CDR3 is made up of 11 amino acids. Trimming cost V 5 bases and J 5 bases, with 6 bases left between them. In DNA, the CDR3 is TGTGCCAGCAGTTCTTGGGAGACCCAGTACTTC. Protein: CASSSWETQYF. Based on the CDR3 plus reference TRBV2 and TRBJ2-5, the full variable domain is EPEVTQTPSHQVTQMGQEVILRCVPISNHLYFYWYRQILGQKVEFLVSFYNNEISEKSEIFDDQFSVERPDGSNFTLKIRSTKLEDSAMYFCASSSWETQYFGPGTRLLVL.

There are a few counts of this clonotype. The V gene is TRBV4-3, the J gene TRBJ2-3; 8 positions match TRBD2. The ends lost 0 bases at V and 3 bases at J; junction bases unmatched: 8. This CDR3 is built from 17 residues. CDR1 and CDR2 from the germline V gene are LGHNA and YSLEER. The CDR3 spells CASSQDFSGSYTDTQYF. CDR3 sequence (DNA): TGCGCCAGCAGCCAAGATTTCAGCGGGAGTTATACAGATACGCAGTATTTT.

The CDR3 loop is CASSQLGLAPSTGELFF. CDR3 bases: TGCGCCAGCAGTCAATTGGGACTAGCCCCTTCTACCGGGGAGCTGTTTTTT. This chain links TRBV23-1 with TRBJ2-2, with 9 nucleotides matching TRBD2. TRBV23-1 carries the ORF label, with uncertain function. Trimming took 1 base from V and 5 from J; bases not matched to a gene: 8. The CDR3 is made up of 17 amino acids.

Many counts were recorded for this clonotype. The rearrangement joins TRBV4-3 to TRBJ2-7; TRBD1 matches at 9 bases. Unmatched junction bases numbered 9, after V lost 1 base and J lost 5 bases. The CDR3 runs to 16 residues. Germline loops: CDR1 LGHNA, CDR2 YSLEER. CDR3 nucleotide sequence: TGCGCCAGCAGCCAAGGTTTGGGACAGGGTTTCGACGAGCAGTACTTC. Translation: CASSQGLGQGFDEQYF.

The V gene is TRBV7-3, the J gene TRBJ1-2, with D perhaps matching TRBD1 (6 bases). The V gene's germline CDR1 is SGHTA and CDR2 FQGTGA. The CDR3 is 17 residues long. The ends were cut back, 8 bases at V and 5 bases at J, with 27 bases in the middle. CDR3 region: CASRGAILSDLSYGYTF. In DNA form, the CDR3 reads TGTGCCAGCCGGGGGGCAATATTGTCAGACCTAAGTTATGGCTACACCTTC. The variable domain in full, completed from reference TRBV7-3 and TRBJ1-2, reads GAGVSQTPSNKVTEKGKYVELRCDPISGHTALYWYRQSLGQGPEFLIYFQGTGAADDSGLPNDRFFAVRPEGSVSTLKIQRTERGDSAVYLCASRGAILSDLSYGYTFGSGTRLTVV.

This clonotype was observed a handful of times. V usage is TRBV7-3 and J usage is TRBJ2-7, with D perhaps TRBD2 (6 bases). Per germline, CDR1 SGHTA and CDR2 FQGTGA. The CDR3 spans 14 residues. Deletions cut 5 bases from V and 5 bases from J, with 16 bases between. CDR3 coding DNA: TGTGCCAGCAGCCCAGGGCGGGGTCTGAACGAGCAGTACTTC. Amino acids: CASSPGRGLNEQYF.